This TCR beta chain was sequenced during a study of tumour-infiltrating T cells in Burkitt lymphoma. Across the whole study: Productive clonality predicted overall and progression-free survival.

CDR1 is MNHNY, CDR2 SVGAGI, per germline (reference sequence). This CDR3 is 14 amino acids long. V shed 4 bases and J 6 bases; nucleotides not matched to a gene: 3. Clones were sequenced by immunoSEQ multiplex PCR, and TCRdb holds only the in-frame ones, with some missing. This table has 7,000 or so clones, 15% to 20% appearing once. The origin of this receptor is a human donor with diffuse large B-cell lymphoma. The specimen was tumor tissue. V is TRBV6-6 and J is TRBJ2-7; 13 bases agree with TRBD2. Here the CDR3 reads CASSSRTSGGEQYF. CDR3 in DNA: TGTGCCAGCAGTTCCCGGACTAGCGGGGGCGAGCAGTACTTC.